The next 14 T cell receptor beta chains were all read from a single sample in a study of identical twins. TCRdb recomputed calls from the 5' RACE reads with MiXCR, one row per CDR3 protein. The sample yields hundreds of thousands of distinct CDR3 sequences, 8% to 9.5% seen once. These data also formed part of another study, on yellow fever vaccine responses in identical twins.

Input material: CD8+ T cells sorted from blood. All receptors come from a woman under 30 in good health.

This chain joins TRBV7-2 and TRBJ2-7; D call uncertain. V lost 5 bases and J lost 5, with 7 bases in between. CDR3 length equals 11 residues. Per germline, CDR1 SGHTA and CDR2 FQGNSA. The CDR3, as DNA: TGTGCCAGCAGCCCACATAACGAGCAGTACTTC. This translates into CASSPHNEQYF.

This clonotype was seen at least ten times. The rearrangement joins TRBV9 to TRBJ1-2; 9 bases fit TRBD1. The CDR3 runs 15 residues. Per the germline V gene, CDR1 is SGDLS and CDR2 is YYNGEE. V lost 3 bases, J lost 0 bases, and 3 bases stayed unmatched. CDR3 sequence (DNA): TGTGCCAGCAGCGCGGGACAGGGACCTAACTATGGCTACACCTTC. This gives the protein CASSAGQGPNYGYTF.

This clonotype was observed a handful of times. The V and J genes are TRBV4-1 and TRBJ2-6; no reliable D call. CDR3 length equals 16 residues. Trimming removed 0 bases at V and 0 bases at J, with 6 bases between. Germline V CDR1 and CDR2: MGHRA, YSYEKL. CDR3 sequence: CASSQERSSGANVLTF. CDR3 nucleotides: TGCGCCAGCAGCCAAGAGCGGAGCTCTGGGGCCAACGTCCTGACTTTC.

The chain employs TRBV6-1 and TRBJ2-3; no firm D call. The CDR3 has 14 amino acids. The V gene lost 2 bases and the J gene lost 4 bases, with 10 bases spanning the gap. The germline V gene has CDR1 MNHNS and CDR2 SASEGT. The CDR3 loop reads CASSESPRPDTQYF. In DNA form, the CDR3 reads TGTGCCAGCAGTGAAAGTCCGCGCCCAGATACGCAGTATTTT.

This clonotype was detected a few times. V gene TRBV7-9 combines with J gene TRBJ2-1, with D possibly matching TRBD2 (5 bases). The CDR3 has 12 residues. Trimming removed 5 bases at V and 12 bases at J, with 14 bases between. Germline CDR1 reads SEHNR; CDR2 reads FQNEAQ (reference sequence). Written as DNA, the CDR3 is TGTGCCAGCAGCCCAAGCGCGGCGGGGCAGTTCTTC. Residues: CASSPSAAGQFF. Together with reference TRBV7-9 and TRBJ2-1, the CDR3 gives the full variable domain: DTGVSQNPRHKITKRGQNVTFRCDPISEHNRLYWYRQTLGQGPEFLTYFQNEAQLEKSRLLSDRFSAERPKGSFSTLEIQRTEQGDSAMYLCASSPSAAGQFFGPGTRLTVL.

This clonotype has a handful of counts. The chain is built from TRBV10-3 and TRBJ2-5; no definite D call. V was pared by 0 bases and J by 1 base, with 6 bases between. The germline V gene encodes CDR1 ENHRY and CDR2 SYGVKD. This CDR3 is built from 14 residues. The CDR3: CAISESKLQETQYF. The DNA of the CDR3 is TGTGCCATCAGTGAGTCGAAGCTCCAAGAGACCCAGTACTTC.

The sample holds a few counts of this clonotype. The V gene is TRBV27, the J gene TRBJ2-7; TRBD1 matches at 8 bases. Germline CDR1 is MNHEY and CDR2 is SMNVEV (reference sequence). The J segment lost 4 bases and the V segment lost 4 bases, leaving 12 bases of the junction unmatched. This CDR3 is 16 amino acids long. The CDR3 loop reads CASSSQGTGFLYEQYF. The CDR3 bases are TGTGCCAGCAGTTCACAAGGGACAGGATTTCTATACGAGCAGTACTTC.

This clonotype was detected only a few times. J is TRBJ2-1 and V is TRBV7-9; D is ambiguous. V was trimmed by 4 bases and J by 4 bases, leaving 8 bases between them. Per the germline V gene, CDR1 is SEHNR and CDR2 is FQNEAQ (reference sequence). The CDR3 totals 13 residues. This CDR3 reads CASSSDLYNEQFF. In DNA form, the CDR3 reads TGTGCCAGCAGCTCAGATTTATACAATGAGCAGTTCTTC.

This clonotype was detected many times. This sequence joins TRBV7-9 and TRBJ2-3, with D perhaps TRBD1 or TRBD2 (5 bases each). The CDR3 spans 16 residues. Germline loops: CDR1 SEHNR, CDR2 FQNEAQ (reference sequence). The V and J ends lost 0 bases and 2 bases respectively, with 12 bases between them. CDR3 amino acids: CASSLAGQGPTDTQYF. The CDR3 coding sequence is TGTGCCAGCAGCTTAGCGGGGCAGGGACCCACAGATACGCAGTATTTT.

This clonotype was found many times. This may be a read error: a much more frequent sequence differs by one nucleotide. The chain uses TRBV6-2 or TRBV6-3 and TRBJ2-3; 11 nucleotides align to TRBD2. The germline V gene has CDR1 MNHEY and CDR2 SVGEGT. CDR3 length: 15 residues. With 2 bases clipped from V and 4 bases from J, the junction kept 2 bases outside the gene matches. The CDR3 bases are TGTGCCAGCAGTTACACTAGCGGGAGCCCAGATACGCAGTATTTT. Translation gives CASSYTSGSPDTQYF.

This clonotype was observed many times. The chain uses TRBV29-1 and TRBJ2-7; TRBD2 might be the D (6 bases). V lost 4 bases to trimming and J lost 0 bases, with 13 bases between them. Germline-derived CDR1 and CDR2 are SQVTM and ANQGSEA. CDR3 length: 14 residues. CDR3 loop: CSVGSGVSSYEQYF. The DNA of the CDR3 is TGCAGCGTTGGATCGGGGGTTAGCTCCTACGAGCAGTACTTC.

The chain couples TRBV7-9 to TRBJ2-2, with TRBD2 matching 9 bases. Germline V gene sequence: CDR1 SEHNR, CDR2 FQNEAQ (reference sequence). V gave up 5 bases and J gave up 2 bases; unmatched junction bases: 9. The CDR3 spans 17 residues. The CDR3 coding sequence is TGTGCCAGCAGCCCAAGAAGCGGGGGGACAAACACCGGGGAGCTGTTTTTT. Its protein is CASSPRSGGTNTGELFF.

The table lists this clonotype with a few counts. The chain uses TRBV5-1 and TRBJ2-4, with TRBD2 as a possible D gene (6 bases). Trimming took 3 bases from V and 8 from J, leaving 21 bases between them. There are 16 residues in the CDR3. The germline gives CDR1 SGHRS, CDR2 YFSETQ. CDR3 in DNA: TGCGCCAGCAGCTCTTTTGGAGGGGCTTACCAAGACATTCAGTACTTC. Its translation: CASSSFGGAYQDIQYF.

In its sample, this clonotype was seen a few times. CDR3 in DNA: TGTGCCAGTAGTATAGATCTGAGCTACGAGCAGTACTTC. Amino acid sequence: CASSIDLSYEQYF. This chain links TRBV19 with TRBJ2-7; no clear D gene. CDR3 length equals 13 residues. Germline CDR1 reads LNHDA; CDR2 reads SQIVND (reference sequence). The V and J ends lost 0 bases and 3 bases respectively, with 6 bases between them.